This T cell receptor beta chain was found in a study of shared clonotypes between healthy human individuals. This clone was seen a few times. In the naive CD8 group, cells lacked CD45RO and were positively selected for CCR7, so terminally differentiated effector memory CD45RA+ cells were left out. There were no recent acute infections or vaccinations among the donors, who were healthy HIV-negative adults. Method: immunoSEQ multiplex PCR; TCRdb's copy keeps in-frame clones and lacks some. The profile covers about 680,000 clones, with under 95% appearing a single time and 24% taken by the ten largest. The V and J ends lost 3 bases and 2 bases respectively, with 13 bases between them. This CDR3 is 15 amino acids long. The germline V gene has CDR1 SEHNR and CDR2 FQNEAQ (reference sequence).

The sample taken for sequencing was naive CD8+ T cells sorted from blood. This receptor was obtained from a man aged 30 to 39 in good health. The chain carries TRBV7-9 and TRBJ1-2, with a possible D match to TRBD1 (5 bases). The CDR3 is CASSFRASGNYGYTF. The CDR3, as DNA: TGTGCCAGCAGCTTCAGGGCCAGCGGGAACTATGGCTACACCTTC.